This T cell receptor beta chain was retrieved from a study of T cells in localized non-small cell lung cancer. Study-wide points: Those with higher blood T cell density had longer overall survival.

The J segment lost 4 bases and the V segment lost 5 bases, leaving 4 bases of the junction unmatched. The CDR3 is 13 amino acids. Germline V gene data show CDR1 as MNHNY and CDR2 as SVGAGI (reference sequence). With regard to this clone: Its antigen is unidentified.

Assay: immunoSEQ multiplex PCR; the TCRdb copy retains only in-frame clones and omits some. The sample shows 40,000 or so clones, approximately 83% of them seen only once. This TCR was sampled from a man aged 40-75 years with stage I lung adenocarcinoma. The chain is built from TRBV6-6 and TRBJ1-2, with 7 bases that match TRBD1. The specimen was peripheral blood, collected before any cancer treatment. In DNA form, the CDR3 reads TGTGCCAGCAGTAGGGACAGCTTCTATGGCTACACCTTC. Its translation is CASSRDSFYGYTF.